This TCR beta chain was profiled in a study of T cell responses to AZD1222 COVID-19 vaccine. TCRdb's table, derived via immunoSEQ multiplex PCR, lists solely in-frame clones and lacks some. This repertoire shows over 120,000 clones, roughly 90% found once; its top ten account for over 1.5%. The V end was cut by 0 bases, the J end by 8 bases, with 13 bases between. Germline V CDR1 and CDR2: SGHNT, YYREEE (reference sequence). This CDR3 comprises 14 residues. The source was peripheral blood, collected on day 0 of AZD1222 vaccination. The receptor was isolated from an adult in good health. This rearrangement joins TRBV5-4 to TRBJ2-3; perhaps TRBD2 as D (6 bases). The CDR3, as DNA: TGTGCCAGCAGCTTGGAGTCAGGAGGGCGTACGCAGTATTTT. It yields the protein CASSLESGGRTQYF.